Given below is one T cell receptor beta chain in context. This clonotype is judged medium-sized (0.01 to 0.1%). There is no known antigen for this receptor. Per-base quality was not reported, and no clone a single base away is much larger than it. This sample is part of a study of T and B cells in COVID-19 patients (dated by TCRdb to 2018 to 2020). A note on the overall study: In this study, adaptive immunity was profiled in COVID-19 patients who either had active infection or had recovered, using TRB and IGH repertoire sequencing of peripheral blood. As many as 9 follow-up blood samples were taken per patient, and some of the samples covered different disease stages within the same individual. Repertoire analyses used an age-matched reference group of approximately 42 healthy donors who were negative for COVID-19 antibodies as the comparison. Comorbidities linked to unfavorable COVID-19 outcome were present in most of the 20 patients in the active-infection cohort. A median age of roughly 34 years was recorded in the recovered cohort versus over 65 years in the active-infection cohort. In the active-infection cohort, about 55% of the 20 patients were critically ill and required mechanical ventilation or ECMO. A recovered cohort comprised around 18 patients contributing roughly 21 samples, mostly after mild to moderate COVID-19 managed as outpatients. Over 8 million TCR sequences were analysed in a TCR and BCR sequence repository that covered 37 patients and 65 to 85 time points. A couple of patients were in both the active and recovered cohorts because samples existed from active disease and from after recovery.

TRB repertoires were amplified from approximately 250-500 ng of genomic DNA extracted from blood. The sample was run on an Illumina MiSeq. Multiplex PCR with BIOMED2 TRB-A/B primer pools was used to amplify TRB rearrangements. Illumina-compatible adapters and 7-nucleotide sample barcodes were attached to the amplicons through two consecutive PCRs. Phusion HS II polymerase was used for all library PCRs. Amplicons were purified from gel with the NucleoSpin Gel and PCR Clean-up kit, quantified on Qubit, and pooled at 4 to 4.5 nM. Before Illumina next-generation sequencing, the quality of the amplicon pool was assessed on an Agilent 2100 Bioanalyzer. Regarding the original processing steps: Annotation of TRB rearrangements was done in MiXCR 3.0.8 with the default MiXCR reference library. Sequences with fewer than 2 reads and non-productive reads were filtered out, and every unique CDR3 nucleotide sequence was treated as a single clone. Clonality, diversity, richness and V-J gene usage were computed in R 3.5.1. GLIPH2 was used to cluster TCRs by CDR3 similarity, and OLGA was used to calculate generation probabilities. GLIPH2 clusters were kept only when the clusters contained at least four unique TCR clonotypes present in at least three individuals. Starting from the raw public reads, TCRdb applied fastp trimming at Q25, assembled clones with MiXCR and retained in-frame beta chains. A single entry per CDR3 protein holds the most common genes and DNA from its merged rows. None of the V and J calls come from the authors' own analysis; TCRdb made them. The sample table contains approximately 16,000 distinct CDR3 sequences; only one count was recorded for roughly a quarter of them. The biggest ten clones account for approximately 3.3% of the sample.

What the authors observed across the whole study: A total of approximately 2,000 exclusive TCR clusters, including 31 low-pGen clusters, were found in the recovered cohort. Specific T cell subsets (CD4+/Treg/CD8+) and sorted SARS-CoV-2-responsive or tetramer+ T cells had not yet been sequenced, and the corresponding sequencing experiments were ongoing. Prospective validation of the reported TCR clusters was stated to be required before clinical use. Patients with COVID-19 were reported to show strongly skewed TRBV/TRBJ gene usage. TRB repertoires were found to be highly clonal in active COVID-19, whereas diversity and richness at recovery were found to rise above healthy donor levels. Blood samples from mildly ill patients during symptoms and early samples from severe cases were scarce. The size of the cohort was considered insufficient for assessing HLA contributions to COVID-19 susceptibility or severity.

Looking up the germline V gene (reference sequence) yields CDR1 LNHDA and CDR2 SQIVND. There are 14 amino acids in the CDR3, from cysteine to phenylalanine inclusive. Only CDR3 DNA is held: 42 bases, read in frame from base 1. After removal of 3 bases from V and 7 bases from J, the junction retains 8 bases not matched to a gene. Specimen: blood. The TCR comes from a human donor who had recovered from COVID-19. The V and J segments used are TRBV19 and TRBJ2-5, with TRBD2 identical over 7 junction bases. CDR3 region: CASSMRNPGGTQYF. In nucleotide form, the sequence is TGTGCCAGTAGTATGAGAAATCCGGGGGGGACCCAGTACTTC.